This T cell receptor (beta chain) was captured by sequencing in a study of cytomegalovirus exposure and HLA in healthy donors. Across the study: An analysis done earlier identified about 100 million unique TCR beta sequences from roughly 190 million T cells. Notes on the study in general: It was taken for granted in presence/absence analyses that sequencing depth across donors was roughly uniform. A further, later analysis showed that HLA-associated TCR beta chains (compared with equally common others) were more clonally expanded.

The CDR3 length is 13 residues. V was pared by 1 base and J by 4 bases, with 7 bases between. Germline V gene sequence: CDR1 SGHTA, CDR2 FQGNSA. Healthy people donating bone marrow made up the donors. It was with 60 Vbeta and 13 Jbeta primers that the PCR ran. Profiling relied on immunoSEQ multiplex PCR, and the TCRdb table lists in-frame clones only, not all of them. The table shows 120,000 to 150,000 clones, with 73% occurring only once. As concerns this clone: Its matching antigen is unknown.

The specimen sequenced was PBMCs. The chain recombines TRBV7-2 with TRBJ2-5; D is ambiguous. The TCR originated in a human donor in good health. The CDR3 sequence: CASSLVSGETQYF. DNA for the CDR3: TGTGCCAGCAGCTTAGTCTCCGGAGAGACCCAGTACTTC.